This is a list of T cell receptor beta chains from one sample in a study. TCRdb itself ran the 5' RACE reads through MiXCR, one entry per CDR3 protein. The repertoire has 10,000 to 12,000 distinct CDR3 sequences, roughly 18% of them found once; the top ten carry 3.5% to 4%. The sequencing input was Tregs sorted from a lymph node. The receptors originated from a female donor with breast cancer. Each CDR3 is given without its conserved first and last residue.

j_gene | v_gene | CDR3aa
TRBJ2-2 | TRBV5-1 | ASRRDSSNTGELF
TRBJ2-3 | TRBV7-9 | ASSLGLAGVTDTQY
TRBJ2-1 | TRBV7-2 | ASSGQALIAGYNEQF
TRBJ2-7 | TRBV12-3/TRBV12-4 | ASSGTVNEQY
TRBJ2-5 | TRBV9 | ASSVAETQY
TRBJ1-4 | TRBV6-1 | ASSGGGDGEKLF
TRBJ1-5 | TRBV12-3/TRBV12-4 | ASSQRPHFGTNLAGNQPQH
TRBJ2-7 | TRBV5-5 | ASSLNPAGSYEQY
TRBJ1-2 | TRBV29-1 | SVVAGLGGYT
TRBJ1-3 | TRBV7-2 | ASSSRTGRGNTIY
TRBJ2-3 | TRBV19 | ASSIQPSGRTDTQY
TRBJ2-3 | TRBV20-1 | SADQGVRADTQY
TRBJ2-7 | TRBV6-1 | ASSKGFSTPLDEQY
TRBJ1-1 | TRBV4-1 | ASSQDAGNTEAF
TRBJ2-5 | TRBV5-1 | ASGLAIQETQY
TRBJ1-1 | TRBV7-9 | ASLPAGNTEAF
TRBJ2-7 | TRBV29-1 | SVAGTGSYEQY
TRBJ2-7 | TRBV7-2 | ASKRRGAGSYEQY